What follows is one T cell receptor (beta chain) and its context. Its antigen is still unknown. There are 14 residues in the CDR3. Germline V CDR1 and CDR2: SGHTS, YDEGEE. V trimming: 4 bases; J trimming: 3 bases; junction bases outside the gene matches: 5. Here immunoSEQ multiplex PCR was the method, and the copy in TCRdb shows in-frame clones only, minus some. In the table there are 44,000 or so clones, over 75% of which are singletons. This entry is derived from a study of memory CD8 T cells in hepatitis C reinfection. Study summary: A couple of donors cleared primary HCV but became chronic after reinfection. Regarding the study as a whole: With five donors, public clonotype conclusions could not be definitive.

Time point given: peak reinfection, 3 to 8 weeks after reinfection detection. No in vitro expansion preceded TCR sequencing of the sorted cells. Donors came from people who inject drugs enrolled in HEPCO, Canada. A couple of donors provided sorted CD3+ CD8+ CD45RO- naive CD8 T cells at all three reinfection time points. The clonotype comes from a young man with hepatitis C virus infection. The sample consisted of naive CD8+ T cells sorted from blood. The rearrangement links TRBV5-8 to TRBJ2-7; 9 nucleotides agree with TRBD1. The CDR3: CASSGRDRDYEQYF. The CDR3, as DNA: TGTGCCAGCAGCGGACGGGACAGGGACTACGAGCAGTACTTC.